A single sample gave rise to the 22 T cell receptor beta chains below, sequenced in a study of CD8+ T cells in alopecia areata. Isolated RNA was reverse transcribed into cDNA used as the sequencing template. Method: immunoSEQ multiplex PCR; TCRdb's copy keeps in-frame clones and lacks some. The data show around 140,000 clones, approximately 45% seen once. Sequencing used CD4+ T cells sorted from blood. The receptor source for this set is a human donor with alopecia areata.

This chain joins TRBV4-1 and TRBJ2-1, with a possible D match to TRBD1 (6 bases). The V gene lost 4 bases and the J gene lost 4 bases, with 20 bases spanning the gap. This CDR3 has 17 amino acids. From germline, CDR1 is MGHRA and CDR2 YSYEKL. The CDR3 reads CASSLYPQGQLYNEQFF. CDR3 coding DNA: TGCGCCAGCAGCCTCTACCCCCAAGGACAGCTTTACAATGAGCAGTTCTTC.

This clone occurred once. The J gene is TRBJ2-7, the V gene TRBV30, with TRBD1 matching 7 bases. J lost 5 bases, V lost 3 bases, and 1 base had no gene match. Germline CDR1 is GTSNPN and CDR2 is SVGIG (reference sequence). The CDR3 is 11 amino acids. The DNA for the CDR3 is TGTGCCTGGAGAGACAGGGACGAGCAGTACTTC. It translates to CAWRDRDEQYF.

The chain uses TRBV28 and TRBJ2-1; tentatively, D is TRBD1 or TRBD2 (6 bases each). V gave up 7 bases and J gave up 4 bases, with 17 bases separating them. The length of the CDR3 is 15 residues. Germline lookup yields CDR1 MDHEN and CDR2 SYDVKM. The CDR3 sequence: CASTAQGRPYNEQFF. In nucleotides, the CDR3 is TGTGCCAGCACCGCGCAGGGGAGGCCGTACAATGAGCAGTTCTTC. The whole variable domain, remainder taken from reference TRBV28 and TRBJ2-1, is DVKVTQSSRYLVKRTGEKVFLECVQDMDHENMFWYRQDPGLGLRLIYFSYDVKMKEKGDIPEGYSVSREKKERFSLILESASTNQTSMYLCASTAQGRPYNEQFFGPGTRLTVL.

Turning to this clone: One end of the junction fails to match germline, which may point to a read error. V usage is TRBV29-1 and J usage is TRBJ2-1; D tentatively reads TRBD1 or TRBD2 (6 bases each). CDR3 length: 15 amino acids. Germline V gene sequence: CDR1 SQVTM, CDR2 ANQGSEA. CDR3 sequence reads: CSVEGGPLYYNEQFF. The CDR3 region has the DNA TGCAGCGTAGAAGGGGGGCCTCTATATTACAATGAGCAGTTCTTC.

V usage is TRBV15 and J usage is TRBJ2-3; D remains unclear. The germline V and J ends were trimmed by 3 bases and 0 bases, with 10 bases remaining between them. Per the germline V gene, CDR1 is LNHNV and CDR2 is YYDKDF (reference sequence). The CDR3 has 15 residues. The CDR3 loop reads CATSSERLSTDTQYF. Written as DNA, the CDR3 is TGTGCCACCAGCAGCGAACGGTTGAGCACAGATACGCAGTATTTT.

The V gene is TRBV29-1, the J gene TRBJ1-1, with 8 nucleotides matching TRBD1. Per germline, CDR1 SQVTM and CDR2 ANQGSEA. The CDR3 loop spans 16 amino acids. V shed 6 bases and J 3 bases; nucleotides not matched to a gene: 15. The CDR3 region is CSVRQGHVGRDTEAFF. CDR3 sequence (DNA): TGCAGCGTGAGACAGGGGCATGTAGGGCGTGACACTGAAGCTTTCTTT. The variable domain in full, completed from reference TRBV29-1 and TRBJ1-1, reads SAVISQKPSRDICQRGTSLTIQCQVDSQVTMMFWYRQQPGQSLTLIATANQGSEATYESGFVIDKFPISRPNLTFSTLTVSNMSPEDSSIYLCSVRQGHVGRDTEAFFGQGTRLTVV.

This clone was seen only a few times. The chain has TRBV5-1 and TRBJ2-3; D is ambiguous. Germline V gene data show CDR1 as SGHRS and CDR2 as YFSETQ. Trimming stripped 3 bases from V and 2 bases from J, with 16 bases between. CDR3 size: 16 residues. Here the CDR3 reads CASSSRLPTITDTQYF. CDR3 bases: TGCGCCAGCAGCTCGAGACTCCCCACAATCACAGATACGCAGTATTTT.

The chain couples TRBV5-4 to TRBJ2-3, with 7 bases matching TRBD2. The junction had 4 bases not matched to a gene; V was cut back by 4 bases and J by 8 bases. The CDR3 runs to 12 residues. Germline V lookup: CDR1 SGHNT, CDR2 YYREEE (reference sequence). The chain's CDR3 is CASSTGEGTQYF. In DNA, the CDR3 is TGTGCCAGCAGCACCGGGGAGGGTACGCAGTATTTT.

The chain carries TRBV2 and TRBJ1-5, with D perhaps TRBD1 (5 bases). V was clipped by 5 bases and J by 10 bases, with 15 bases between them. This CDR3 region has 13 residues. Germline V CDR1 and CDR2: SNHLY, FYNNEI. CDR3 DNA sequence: TGTGCCAGCAGTACGGAGACCCGGGACCCCCAGCATTTT. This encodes CASSTETRDPQHF.

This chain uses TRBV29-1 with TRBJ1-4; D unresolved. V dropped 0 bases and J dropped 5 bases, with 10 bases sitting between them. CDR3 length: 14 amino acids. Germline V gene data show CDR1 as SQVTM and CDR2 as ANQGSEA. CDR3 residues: CSVEDRASNEKLFF. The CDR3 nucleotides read TGCAGCGTTGAAGATCGAGCCTCGAATGAAAAACTGTTTTTT.

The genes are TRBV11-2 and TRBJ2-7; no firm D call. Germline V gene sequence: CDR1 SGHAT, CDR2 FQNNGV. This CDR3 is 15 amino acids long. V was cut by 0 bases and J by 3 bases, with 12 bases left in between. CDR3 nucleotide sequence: TGTGCCAGCAGCTTAGAAGGAGTTTCAGGCTACGAGCAGTACTTC. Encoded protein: CASSLEGVSGYEQYF.

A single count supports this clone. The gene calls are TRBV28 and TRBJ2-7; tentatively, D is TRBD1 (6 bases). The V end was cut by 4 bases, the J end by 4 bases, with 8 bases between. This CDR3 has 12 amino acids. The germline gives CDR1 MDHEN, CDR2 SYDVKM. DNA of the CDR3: TGTGCCAGCAGTTCTGGACAGTACGAGCAGTACTTC. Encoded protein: CASSSGQYEQYF. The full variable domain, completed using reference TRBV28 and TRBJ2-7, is DVKVTQSSRYLVKRTGEKVFLECVQDMDHENMFWYRQDPGLGLRLIYFSYDVKMKEKGDIPEGYSVSREKKERFSLILESASTNQTSMYLCASSSGQYEQYFGPGTRLTVT.

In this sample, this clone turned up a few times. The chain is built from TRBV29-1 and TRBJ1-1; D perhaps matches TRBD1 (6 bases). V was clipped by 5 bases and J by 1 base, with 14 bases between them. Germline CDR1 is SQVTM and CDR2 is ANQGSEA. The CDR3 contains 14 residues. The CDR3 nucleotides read TGCAGCGTTCAGGGGATATACGCGAACACTGAAGCTTTCTTT. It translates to CSVQGIYANTEAFF. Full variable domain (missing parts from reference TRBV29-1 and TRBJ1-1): SAVISQKPSRDICQRGTSLTIQCQVDSQVTMMFWYRQQPGQSLTLIATANQGSEATYESGFVIDKFPISRPNLTFSTLTVSNMSPEDSSIYLCSVQGIYANTEAFFGQGTRLTVV.

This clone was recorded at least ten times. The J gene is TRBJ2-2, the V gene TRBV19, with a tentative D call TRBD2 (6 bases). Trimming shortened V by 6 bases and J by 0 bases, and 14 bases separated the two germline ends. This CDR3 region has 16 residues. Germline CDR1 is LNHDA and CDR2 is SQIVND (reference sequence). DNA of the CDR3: TGTGCCAGTAGGCTCGCGGGACTCGCGAACACCGGGGAGCTGTTTTTT. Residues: CASRLAGLANTGELFF.

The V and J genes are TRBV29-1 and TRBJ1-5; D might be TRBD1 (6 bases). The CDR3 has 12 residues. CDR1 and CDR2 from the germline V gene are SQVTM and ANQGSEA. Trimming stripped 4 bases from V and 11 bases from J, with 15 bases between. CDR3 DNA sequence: TGCAGCGTTGGACAGGACCGAGAGGCCCAGCATTTT. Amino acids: CSVGQDREAQHF.

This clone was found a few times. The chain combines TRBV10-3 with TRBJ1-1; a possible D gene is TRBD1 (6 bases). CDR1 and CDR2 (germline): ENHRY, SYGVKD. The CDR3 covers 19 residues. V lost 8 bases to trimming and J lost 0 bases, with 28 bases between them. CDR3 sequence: CAISQGFLGQSSMNTEAFF. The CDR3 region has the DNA TGTGCCATCTCCCAAGGGTTCCTGGGACAAAGCAGTATGAACACTGAAGCTTTCTTT.

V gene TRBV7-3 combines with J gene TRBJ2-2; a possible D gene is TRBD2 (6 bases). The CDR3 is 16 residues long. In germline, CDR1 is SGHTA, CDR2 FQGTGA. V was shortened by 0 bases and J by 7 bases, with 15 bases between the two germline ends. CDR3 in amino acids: CASSLTGLREHGELFF. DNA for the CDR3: TGTGCCAGCAGCTTAACCGGTTTGCGGGAACACGGGGAGCTGTTTTTT.

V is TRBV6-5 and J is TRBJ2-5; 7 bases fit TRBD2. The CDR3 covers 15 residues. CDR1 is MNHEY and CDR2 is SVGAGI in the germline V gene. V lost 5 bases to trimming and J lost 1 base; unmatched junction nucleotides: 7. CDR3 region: CASSGTLAVQETQYF. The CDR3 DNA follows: TGTGCCAGCAGTGGCACTCTAGCGGTCCAAGAGACCCAGTACTTC.

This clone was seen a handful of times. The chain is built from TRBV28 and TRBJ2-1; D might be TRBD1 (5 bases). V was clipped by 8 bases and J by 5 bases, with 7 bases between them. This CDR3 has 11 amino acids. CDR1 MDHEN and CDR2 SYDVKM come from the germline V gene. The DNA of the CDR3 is TGTGCCAGCCTCAGGGACAATGAGCAGTTCTTC. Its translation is CASLRDNEQFF. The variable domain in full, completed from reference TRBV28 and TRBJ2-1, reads DVKVTQSSRYLVKRTGEKVFLECVQDMDHENMFWYRQDPGLGLRLIYFSYDVKMKEKGDIPEGYSVSREKKERFSLILESASTNQTSMYLCASLRDNEQFFGPGTRLTVL.

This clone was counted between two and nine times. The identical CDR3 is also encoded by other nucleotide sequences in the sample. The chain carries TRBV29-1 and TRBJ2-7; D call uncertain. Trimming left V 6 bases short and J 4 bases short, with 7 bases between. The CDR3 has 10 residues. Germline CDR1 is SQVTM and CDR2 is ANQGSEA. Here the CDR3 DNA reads TGCAGCGTAGGTCAATACGAGCAGTACTTC. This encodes CSVGQYEQYF.

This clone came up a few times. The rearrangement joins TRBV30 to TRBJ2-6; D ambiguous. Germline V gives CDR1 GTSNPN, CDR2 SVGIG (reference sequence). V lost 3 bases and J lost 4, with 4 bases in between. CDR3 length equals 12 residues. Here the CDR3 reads CAWSAGANVLTF. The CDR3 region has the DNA TGTGCCTGGAGCGCCGGGGCCAACGTCCTGACTTTC.

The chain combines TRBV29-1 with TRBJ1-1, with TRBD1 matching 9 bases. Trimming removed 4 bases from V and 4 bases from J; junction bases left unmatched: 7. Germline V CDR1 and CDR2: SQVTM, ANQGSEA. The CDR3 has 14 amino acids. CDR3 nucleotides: TGCAGCGTTGGGACAGGGGTATTTGGCACTGAAGCTTTCTTT. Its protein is CSVGTGVFGTEAFF. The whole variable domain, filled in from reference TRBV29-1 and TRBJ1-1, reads SAVISQKPSRDICQRGTSLTIQCQVDSQVTMMFWYRQQPGQSLTLIATANQGSEATYESGFVIDKFPISRPNLTFSTLTVSNMSPEDSSIYLCSVGTGVFGTEAFFGQGTRLTVV.